The 10 T cell receptor beta chains given below trace back to one sample, sequenced in a study of T cell responses to AZD1222 COVID-19 vaccine. Libraries were prepared by immunoSEQ multiplex PCR; TCRdb keeps only in-frame clonotypes and omits some of them. The sample gives 150,000 or so clones, 80% to 95% of which show up once; about 2.5% is in the top ten. This material consisted of peripheral blood, taken on day 0 of AZD1222 vaccination. Source of these receptors: an adult in good health.

The chain combines TRBV5-1 with TRBJ1-1; 8 positions agree with TRBD1. Trimming removed 0 bases from V and 3 bases from J; junction bases left unmatched: 4. The CDR3 has 15 amino acids. Germline V gene data show CDR1 as SGHRS and CDR2 as YFSETQ. As DNA, the CDR3 is TGCGCCAGCAGCTTGGGGACAGGGAGTGACACTGAAGCTTTCTTT. This encodes CASSLGTGSDTEAFF. The complete variable domain, with remaining parts taken from reference TRBV5-1 and TRBJ1-1, reads KAGVTQTPRYLIKTRGQQVTLSCSPISGHRSVSWYQQTPGQGLQFLFEYFSETQRNKGNFPGRFSGRQFSNSRSEMNVSTLELGDSALYLCASSLGTGSDTEAFFGQGTRLTVV.

There are a few counts of this clone. This rearrangement joins TRBV25-1 to TRBJ1-6; 7 nucleotides agree with TRBD1. J lost 6 bases, V lost 5 bases, and 10 bases had no gene match. This CDR3 spans 16 amino acids. Germline values: CDR1 MGHDK, CDR2 SYGVNS. In nucleotides, the CDR3 is TGTGCCAGCAGTCGGACAGGCCCGTTGGGTAATTCACCCCTCCACTTT. Its protein product is CASSRTGPLGNSPLHF. Based on the CDR3 plus reference TRBV25-1 and TRBJ1-6, the full variable domain is EADIYQTPRYLVIGTGKKITLECSQTMGHDKMYWYQQDPGMELHLIHYSYGVNSTEKGDLSSESTVSRIRTEHFPLTLESARPSHTSQYLCASSRTGPLGNSPLHFGNGTRLTVT.

V usage is TRBV14 and J usage is TRBJ2-7; D is ambiguous. There are 19 residues in the CDR3. Trimming shortened V by 4 bases and J by 2 bases, and 27 bases separated the two germline ends. Germline-derived CDR1 and CDR2 are SGHDN and FVKESK. The CDR3 region has the DNA TGTGCCAGCAGCCCGATCAGGACGAGCTTCCCCTCAGCTCCCTACGAGCAGTACTTC. It codes for CASSPIRTSFPSAPYEQYF.

The gene calls are TRBV6-4 and TRBJ1-5, with no clear D. CDR1 and CDR2 (germline): MRHNA, SNTAGT. Trimming removed 3 bases at V and 0 bases at J, with 3 bases between. The CDR3 runs to 13 residues. The CDR3 sequence is CASSEGSNQPQHF. The CDR3 coding sequence is TGTGCCAGCAGTGAGGGTAGCAATCAGCCCCAGCATTTT.

The V gene is TRBV7-8, the J gene TRBJ2-7; no clear D. V lost 1 base, J lost 2 bases, and 9 bases lay in between. CDR3 length: 14 amino acids. Germline V gene lookup returns CDR1 SGHVS and CDR2 FQNEAQ. CDR3 sequence: CASSLDTDTYEQYF. In DNA, the CDR3 is TGTGCCAGCAGCTTAGATACGGATACCTACGAGCAGTACTTC.

This chain uses TRBV10-3 with TRBJ1-3; D unclear. V was clipped by 11 bases and J by 4 bases, with 21 bases between them. Germline CDR1 is ENHRY and CDR2 is SYGVKD. The CDR3 has 15 residues. This CDR3 reads CAHRGQDGRGNTIYF. The CDR3 DNA is TGTGCCCACAGAGGGCAGGACGGGAGGGGAAACACCATATATTTT.

The rearrangement uses TRBV28 and TRBJ2-5; 9 bases map to TRBD1. The CDR3 sequence is 15 residues long. Germline-derived CDR1 and CDR2 are MDHEN and SYDVKM. The junction had 9 bases not matched to a gene; V was cut back by 5 bases and J by 5 bases. In nucleotides, the CDR3 is TGTGCCAGCAGTGATCCGGGACAGGGCTTCGAGACCCAGTACTTC. Translating gives CASSDPGQGFETQYF.

This chain joins TRBV3-1 (or the pseudogene TRBV3-2) and TRBJ2-5, with 8 bases matching TRBD2. CDR1 LGHDT and CDR2 YNNKEL come from the germline V gene (reference sequence). The trim removed 6 bases at V and 0 bases at J, leaving 9 bases unmatched. The CDR3 spans 16 residues. CDR3: CASSRGGADYQETQYF. The CDR3 DNA follows: TGTGCCAGCAGTCGGGGGGGAGCGGACTACCAAGAGACCCAGTACTTC.

CDR3 region: CASSVEGGGVTDTQYF. The CDR3 nucleotides are TGTGCCAGCAGCGTAGAGGGCGGGGGAGTAACAGATACGCAGTATTTT. The J gene is TRBJ2-3, the V gene TRBV9; 7 positions agree with TRBD2. V shed 0 bases and J 3 bases; nucleotides not matched to a gene: 7. This CDR3 comprises 16 residues. Germline CDR1 SGDLS, CDR2 YYNGEE.

The chain carries TRBV4-2 and TRBJ2-7, with a tentative D call TRBD2 (6 bases). Trimming left V 2 bases short and J 6 bases short, with 23 bases between. The CDR3 loop spans 17 amino acids. The germline gives CDR1 LGHNA, CDR2 YNFKEQ. CDR3 protein: CASSQNPRGVKRGEQYF. The DNA of the CDR3 is TGTGCCAGCAGCCAAAACCCCCGCGGGGTTAAGAGAGGCGAGCAGTACTTC.